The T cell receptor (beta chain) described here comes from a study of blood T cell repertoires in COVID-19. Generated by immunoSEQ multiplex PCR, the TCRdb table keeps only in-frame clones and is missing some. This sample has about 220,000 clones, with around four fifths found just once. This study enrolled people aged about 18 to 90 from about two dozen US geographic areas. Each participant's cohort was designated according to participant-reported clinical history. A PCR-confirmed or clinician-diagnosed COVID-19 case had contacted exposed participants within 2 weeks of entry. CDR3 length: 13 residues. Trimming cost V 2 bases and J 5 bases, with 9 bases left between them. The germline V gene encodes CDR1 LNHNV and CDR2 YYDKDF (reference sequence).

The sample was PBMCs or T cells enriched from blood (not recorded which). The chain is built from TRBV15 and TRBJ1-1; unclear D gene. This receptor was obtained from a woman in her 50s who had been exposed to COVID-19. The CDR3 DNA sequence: TGTGCCACCAGCAGACACTACACTACTGAAGCTTTCTTT. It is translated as CATSRHYTTEAFF. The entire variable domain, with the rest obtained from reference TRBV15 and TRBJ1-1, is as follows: DAMVIQNPRYQVTQFGKPVTLSCSQTLNHNVMYWYQQKSSQAPKLLFHYYDKDFNNEADTPDNFQSRRPNTSFCFLDIRSPGLGDTAMYLCATSRHYTTEAFFGQGTRLTVV.